This T cell receptor beta chain was captured by sequencing in a study of T-cell reconstitution after alpha-beta-depleted transplantation in children. Broader study findings: Counts and diversity of T cells one year after transplant came mostly from newly produced T cells. About two months after transplant, alpha-beta T cells reportedly came from several hundred expanded graft clones. Day-60 TCRbeta diversity that was high in some patients was derived from surviving recipient T cells and thymic progenitors.

This clonotype was counted ten times or more. What it binds is not known. The CDR3 consists of 14 residues. V was clipped by 1 base and J by 7 bases, with 9 bases between them. The germline gives CDR1 SGHRS, CDR2 YFSETQ. Unique molecular identifiers were used in preparing the TCRbeta library. TCRdb independently ran MiXCR on the PCR reads; one entry per CDR3 protein. The sample records some 200,000 distinct CDR3 sequences, roughly 8.3% being singletons. J is TRBJ1-6 and V is TRBV5-1; D not certain. This receptor was obtained from a male patient aged 2 to 9 who had a stem cell transplant for acute myeloid leukemia, so the T cells may come from the graft donor. The source material was PBMCs, mostly from graft donor cells, sampled 360 days after TCRalphabeta/CD19-depleted stem cell transplant. CDR3 sequence (DNA): TGCGCCAGCAGCTTGTGGCAGCAAAATTCACCCCTCCACTTT. It translates to CASSLWQQNSPLHF.